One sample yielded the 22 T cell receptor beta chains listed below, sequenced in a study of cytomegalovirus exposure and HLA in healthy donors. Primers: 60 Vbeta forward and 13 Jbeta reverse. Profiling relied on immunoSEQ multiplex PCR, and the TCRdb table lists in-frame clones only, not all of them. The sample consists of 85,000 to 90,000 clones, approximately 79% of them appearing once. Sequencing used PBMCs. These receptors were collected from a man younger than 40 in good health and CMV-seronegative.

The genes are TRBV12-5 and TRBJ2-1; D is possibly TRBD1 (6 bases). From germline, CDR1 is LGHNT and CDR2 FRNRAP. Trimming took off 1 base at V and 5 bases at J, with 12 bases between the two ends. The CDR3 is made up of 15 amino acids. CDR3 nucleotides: TGTGCTAGTGGTTTGGGTTACAGGGTCGACAATGAGCAGTTCTTC. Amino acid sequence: CASGLGYRVDNEQFF.

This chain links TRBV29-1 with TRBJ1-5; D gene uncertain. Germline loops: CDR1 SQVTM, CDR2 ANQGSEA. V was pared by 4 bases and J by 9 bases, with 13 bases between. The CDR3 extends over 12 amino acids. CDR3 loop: CSVVFGSGPQHF. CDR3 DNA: TGCAGCGTTGTGTTTGGGTCAGGGCCCCAGCATTTT.

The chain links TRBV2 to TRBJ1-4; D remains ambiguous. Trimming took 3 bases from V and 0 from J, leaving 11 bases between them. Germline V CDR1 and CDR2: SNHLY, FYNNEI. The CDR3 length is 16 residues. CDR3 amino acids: CASSERPIATNEKLFF. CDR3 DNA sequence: TGTGCCAGCAGTGAGCGGCCCATTGCAACTAATGAAAAACTGTTTTTT.

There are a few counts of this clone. DNA of the CDR3: TGTGCCAGCAGCGTAGACCCCAGACAGGTGGCTAGCTCCTACAATGAGCAGTTCTTC. It yields the protein CASSVDPRQVASSYNEQFF. V is TRBV9 and J is TRBJ2-1; possibly TRBD1 for D (6 bases). Germline assignment: CDR1 SGDLS and CDR2 YYNGEE. The CDR3 is 19 residues long. V was pared by 0 bases and J by 0 bases, with 19 bases between. Variable domain in full (rest from reference TRBV9 and TRBJ2-1): DSGVTQTPKHLITATGQRVTLRCSPRSGDLSVYWYQQSLDQGLQFLIQYYNGEERAKGNILERFSAQQFPDLHSELNLSSLELGDSALYFCASSVDPRQVASSYNEQFFGPGTRLTVL.

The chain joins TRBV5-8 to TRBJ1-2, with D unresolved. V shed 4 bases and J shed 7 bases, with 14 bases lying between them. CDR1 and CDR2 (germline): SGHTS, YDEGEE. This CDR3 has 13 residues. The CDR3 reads CASSLRPEGGYTF. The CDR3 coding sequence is TGTGCCAGCAGCCTAAGACCAGAGGGTGGCTACACCTTC.

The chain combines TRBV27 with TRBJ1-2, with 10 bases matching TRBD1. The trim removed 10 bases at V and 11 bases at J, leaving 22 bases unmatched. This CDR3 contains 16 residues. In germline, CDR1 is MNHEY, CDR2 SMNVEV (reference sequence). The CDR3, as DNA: TGTGCCACTCAGCGTCGGGACAGGGGTTCCTTCGGAGGGTACACCTTC. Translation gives CATQRRDRGSFGGYTF.

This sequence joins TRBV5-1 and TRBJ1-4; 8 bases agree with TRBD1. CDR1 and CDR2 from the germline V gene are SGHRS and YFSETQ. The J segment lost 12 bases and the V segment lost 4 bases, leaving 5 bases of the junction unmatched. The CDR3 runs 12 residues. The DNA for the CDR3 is TGCGCCAGCAGCCTCGACAGGGGCGAACTGTTTTTT. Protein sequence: CASSLDRGELFF.

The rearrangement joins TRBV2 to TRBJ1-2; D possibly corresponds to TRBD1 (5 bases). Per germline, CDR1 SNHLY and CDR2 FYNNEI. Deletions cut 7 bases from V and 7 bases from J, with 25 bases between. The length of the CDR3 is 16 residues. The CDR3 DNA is TGTGCCAGCAACCCCGGGAGGGACCGCCTTGTTTTTGGCTACACCTTC. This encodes CASNPGRDRLVFGYTF.

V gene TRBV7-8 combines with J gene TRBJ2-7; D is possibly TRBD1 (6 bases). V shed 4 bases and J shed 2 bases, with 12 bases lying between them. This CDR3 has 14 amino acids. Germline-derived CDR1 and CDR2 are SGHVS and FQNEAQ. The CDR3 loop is CASSSRDTTYEQYF. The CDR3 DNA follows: TGTGCCAGCAGCTCCCGGGACACTACCTACGAGCAGTACTTC.

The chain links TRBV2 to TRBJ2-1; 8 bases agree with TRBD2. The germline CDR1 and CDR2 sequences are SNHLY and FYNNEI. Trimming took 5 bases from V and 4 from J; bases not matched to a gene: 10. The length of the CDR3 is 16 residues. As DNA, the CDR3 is TGTGCCAGCAGTCCACCCGGGACTAGTAGGTACAATGAGCAGTTCTTC. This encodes CASSPPGTSRYNEQFF.

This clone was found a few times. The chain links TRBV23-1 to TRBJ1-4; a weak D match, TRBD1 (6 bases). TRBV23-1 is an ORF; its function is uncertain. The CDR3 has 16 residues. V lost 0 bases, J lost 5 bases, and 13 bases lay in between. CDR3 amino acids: CASSQSPTGINEKLFF. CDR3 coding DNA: TGCGCCAGCAGTCAATCTCCTACAGGGATAAATGAAAAACTGTTTTTT.

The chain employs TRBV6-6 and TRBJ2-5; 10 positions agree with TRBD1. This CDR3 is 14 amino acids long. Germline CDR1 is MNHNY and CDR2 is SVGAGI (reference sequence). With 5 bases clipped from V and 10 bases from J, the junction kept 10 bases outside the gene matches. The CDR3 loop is CASSHSRQGADQYF. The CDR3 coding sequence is TGTGCCAGCAGTCACAGCCGACAGGGGGCGGACCAGTACTTC.

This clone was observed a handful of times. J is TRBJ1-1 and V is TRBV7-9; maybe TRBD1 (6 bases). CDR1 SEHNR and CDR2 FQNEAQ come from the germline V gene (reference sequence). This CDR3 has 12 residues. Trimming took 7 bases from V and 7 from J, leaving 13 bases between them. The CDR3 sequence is CASNQGTLEAFF. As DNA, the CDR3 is TGTGCCAGCAACCAGGGGACCCTTGAAGCTTTCTTT.

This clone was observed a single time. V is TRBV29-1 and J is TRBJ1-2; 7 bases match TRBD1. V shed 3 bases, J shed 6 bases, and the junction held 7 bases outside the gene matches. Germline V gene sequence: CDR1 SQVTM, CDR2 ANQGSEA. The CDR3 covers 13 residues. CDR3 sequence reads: CSVDFEGQDGYTF. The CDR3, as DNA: TGCAGCGTTGATTTCGAAGGACAGGATGGCTACACCTTC.

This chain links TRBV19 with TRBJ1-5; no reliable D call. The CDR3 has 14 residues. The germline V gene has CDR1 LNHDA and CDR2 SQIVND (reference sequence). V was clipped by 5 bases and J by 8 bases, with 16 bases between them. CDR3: CASSPFGRSEPQHF. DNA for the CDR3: TGTGCCAGTAGTCCGTTTGGCCGAAGTGAGCCCCAGCATTTT.

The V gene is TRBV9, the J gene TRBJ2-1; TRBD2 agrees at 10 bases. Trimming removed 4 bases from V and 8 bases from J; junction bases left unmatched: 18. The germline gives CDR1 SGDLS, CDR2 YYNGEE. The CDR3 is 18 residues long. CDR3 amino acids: CASSPSPSGTSAVDEQFF. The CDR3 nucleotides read TGTGCCAGCAGCCCCTCGCCGTCCGGGACTAGCGCGGTTGATGAGCAGTTCTTC. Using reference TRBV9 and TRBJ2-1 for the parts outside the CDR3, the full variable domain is DSGVTQTPKHLITATGQRVTLRCSPRSGDLSVYWYQQSLDQGLQFLIQYYNGEERAKGNILERFSAQQFPDLHSELNLSSLELGDSALYFCASSPSPSGTSAVDEQFFGPGTRLTVL.

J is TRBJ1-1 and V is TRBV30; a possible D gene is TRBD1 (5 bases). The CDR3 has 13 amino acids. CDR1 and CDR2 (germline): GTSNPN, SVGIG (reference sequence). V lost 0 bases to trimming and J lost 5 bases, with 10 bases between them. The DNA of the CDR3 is TGTGCCTGGAGTGTAAGGGGTCCGACTGAAGCTTTCTTT. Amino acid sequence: CAWSVRGPTEAFF. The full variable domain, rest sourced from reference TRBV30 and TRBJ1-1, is SQTIHQWPATLVQPVGSPLSLECTVEGTSNPNLYWYRQAAGRGLQLLFYSVGIGQISSEVPQNLSASRPQDRQFILSSKKLLLSDSGFYLCAWSVRGPTEAFFGQGTRLTVV.

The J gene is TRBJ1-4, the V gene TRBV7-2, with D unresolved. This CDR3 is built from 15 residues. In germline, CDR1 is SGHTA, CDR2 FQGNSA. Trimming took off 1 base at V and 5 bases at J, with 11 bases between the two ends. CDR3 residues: CASSLDSGQNEKLFF. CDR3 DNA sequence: TGTGCCAGCAGCTTAGACTCGGGTCAGAATGAAAAACTGTTTTTT.

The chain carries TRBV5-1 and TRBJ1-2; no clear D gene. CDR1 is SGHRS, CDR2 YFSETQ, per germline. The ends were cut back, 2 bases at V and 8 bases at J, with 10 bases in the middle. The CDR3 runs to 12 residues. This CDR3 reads CASSLEGIGYTF. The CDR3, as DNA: TGCGCCAGCAGCTTAGAGGGAATCGGCTACACCTTC.

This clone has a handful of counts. CDR3 nucleotide sequence: TGTGCCAGCAGCTCTCCCCCCGAGCAGTACTTC. This translates into CASSSPPEQYF. The chain uses TRBV7-2 and TRBJ2-7; D gene ambiguous. Germline V gene lookup returns CDR1 SGHTA and CDR2 FQGNSA. The CDR3 contains 11 residues. Trimming took off 4 bases at V and 6 bases at J, with 7 bases between the two ends.

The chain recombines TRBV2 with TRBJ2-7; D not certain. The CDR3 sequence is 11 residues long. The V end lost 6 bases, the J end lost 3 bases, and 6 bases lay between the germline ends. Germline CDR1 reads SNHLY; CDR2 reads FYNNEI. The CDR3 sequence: CASSLRYEQYF. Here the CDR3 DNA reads TGTGCCAGCAGCCTCCGCTACGAGCAGTACTTC.

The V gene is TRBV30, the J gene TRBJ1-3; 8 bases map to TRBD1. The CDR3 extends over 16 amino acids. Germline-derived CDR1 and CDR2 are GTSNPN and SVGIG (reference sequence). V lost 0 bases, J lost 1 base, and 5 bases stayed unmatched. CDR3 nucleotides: TGTGCCTGGAGTGTACCAGGACAGGGTTCTGGAAACACCATATATTTT. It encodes CAWSVPGQGSGNTIYF.